One and the same sample provided the 10 T cell receptor beta chains below, sequenced in a study of blood T cell repertoires in COVID-19. Produced via immunoSEQ multiplex PCR; TCRdb's table is partial and in-frame only. Of roughly 78,000 clones in the sample, around nine tenths were seen once. Sequencing input: peripheral blood. All receptors derive from a man in his fifties or sixties with acute or convalescent COVID-19.

The rearrangement links TRBV12-3 or TRBV12-4 to TRBJ1-1, with D tentatively TRBD1 (5 bases). The CDR3 length is 12 residues. V lost 11 bases and J 4 bases, leaving 14 bases between the germline ends. CDR3 sequence: CASQGGVTEAFF. CDR3 DNA sequence: TGTGCCTCTCAGGGAGGGGTCACTGAAGCTTTCTTT.

The chain uses TRBV11-2 and TRBJ1-1; 9 bases fit TRBD1. Germline V gives CDR1 SGHAT, CDR2 FQNNGV. The CDR3 is 15 amino acids. V was pared by 1 base and J by 6 bases, with 6 bases of the junction left unmatched. CDR3: CASSLALGQGPEAFF. Written as DNA, the CDR3 is TGTGCCAGCAGCTTAGCTCTGGGACAGGGTCCTGAAGCTTTCTTT.

V is TRBV7-9 and J is TRBJ2-7, with 11 bases lining up with TRBD2. Looked up from germline, CDR1 is SEHNR and CDR2 is FQNEAQ (reference sequence). After removal of 4 bases from V and 7 bases from J, the junction contained 9 bases not matched to a gene. The CDR3 totals 15 residues. The CDR3 region is CASSSGLAVGREQYF. The CDR3 DNA is TGTGCCAGCAGCTCGGGACTAGCGGTGGGACGTGAGCAGTACTTC.

The V and J genes are TRBV11-2 and TRBJ2-7, with unresolved D. Trimming pared 4 bases from V and 3 bases from J, leaving 10 bases between. The CDR3 spans 13 residues. Germline V gene data show CDR1 as SGHAT and CDR2 as FQNNGV. The CDR3 region is CASSSRRSYEQYF. The DNA for the CDR3 is TGTGCCAGCAGCTCCCGACGGAGCTACGAGCAGTACTTC.

The chain employs TRBV30 and TRBJ2-1; TRBD2 is a possible D gene (5 bases). V lost 0 bases to trimming and J lost 1 base, with 13 bases between them. The CDR3 extends over 16 amino acids. CDR1 is GTSNPN, CDR2 SVGIG, per germline (reference sequence). The CDR3 DNA is TGTGCCTGGAGTGTACGGGGTAGCAATTCCTACAATGAGCAGTTCTTC. It encodes CAWSVRGSNSYNEQFF.

The chain uses TRBV27 and TRBJ2-1, with 12 nucleotides matching TRBD2. CDR3 length: 18 amino acids. Germline trimming cut 2 bases from V and 6 bases from J; bases unmatched to any gene: 11. The germline CDR1 and CDR2 sequences are MNHEY and SMNVEV (reference sequence). The CDR3 protein is CASSLGTSGRRLRNEQFF. CDR3 in DNA: TGTGCCAGCAGTTTAGGTACTAGCGGGAGGAGGTTACGCAATGAGCAGTTCTTC.

This clone turned up a few times. This rearrangement joins TRBV5-1 to TRBJ1-5; D is perhaps TRBD1 (6 bases). Germline V gives CDR1 SGHRS, CDR2 YFSETQ. V was shortened by 4 bases and J by 5 bases, with 16 bases between the two germline ends. The CDR3 has 15 amino acids. This CDR3 is CASSREGTMDQPQHF. CDR3 DNA: TGCGCCAGCAGCCGCGAGGGGACAATGGATCAGCCCCAGCATTTT.

J is TRBJ2-7 and V is TRBV5-1, with TRBD2 matching over 10 bases. CDR1 is SGHRS, CDR2 YFSETQ, per germline. The V segment lost 1 base and the J segment 6 bases; nucleotides outside the gene matches: 7. The CDR3 runs to 15 residues. As DNA, the CDR3 is TGCGCCAGCAGCTTGAATCCTAGCGGGAGCGTCGAGCAGTACTTC. Translation: CASSLNPSGSVEQYF. The complete variable domain, with remaining parts taken from reference TRBV5-1 and TRBJ2-7, reads KAGVTQTPRYLIKTRGQQVTLSCSPISGHRSVSWYQQTPGQGLQFLFEYFSETQRNKGNFPGRFSGRQFSNSRSEMNVSTLELGDSALYLCASSLNPSGSVEQYFGPGTRLTVT.

The chain employs TRBV19 and TRBJ1-4, with a weak D call TRBD1 (6 bases). Germline V gives CDR1 LNHDA, CDR2 SQIVND (reference sequence). The CDR3 runs to 16 residues. Trimming removed 1 base at V and 5 bases at J, with 14 bases between. CDR3 bases: TGTGCCAGTAGTATAGCCGCCGGGACACTCAATGAAAAACTGTTTTTT. This codes for CASSIAAGTLNEKLFF.

The CDR3 DNA reads TGTGCCAGCAGGCGGACAGGTTTTCATCAGCCCCAGCATTTT. Its protein product is CASRRTGFHQPQHF. The chain couples TRBV27 to TRBJ1-5; TRBD1 matches 7 bases. V was clipped by 6 bases and J by 5 bases; unmatched bases: 7. Per the germline V gene, CDR1 is MNHEY and CDR2 is SMNVEV (reference sequence). There are 14 residues in the CDR3.